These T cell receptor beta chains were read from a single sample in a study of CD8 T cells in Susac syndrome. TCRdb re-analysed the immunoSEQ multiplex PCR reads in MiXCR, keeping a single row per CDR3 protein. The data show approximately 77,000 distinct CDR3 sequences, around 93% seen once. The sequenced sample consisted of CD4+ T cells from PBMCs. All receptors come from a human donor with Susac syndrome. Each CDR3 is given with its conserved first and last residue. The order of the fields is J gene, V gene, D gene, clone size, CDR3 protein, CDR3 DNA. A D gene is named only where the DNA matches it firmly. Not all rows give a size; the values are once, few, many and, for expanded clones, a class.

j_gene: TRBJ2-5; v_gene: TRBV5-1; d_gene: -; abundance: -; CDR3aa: CASSLGTNRLQETQYF; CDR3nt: TGCGCCAGCAGCTTAGGAACTAACCGACTCCAAGAGACCCAGTACTTC
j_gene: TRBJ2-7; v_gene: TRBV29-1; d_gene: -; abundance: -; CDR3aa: CSVRGDGYEQYF; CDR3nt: TGCAGCGTTAGGGGGGATGGCTACGAGCAGTACTTC
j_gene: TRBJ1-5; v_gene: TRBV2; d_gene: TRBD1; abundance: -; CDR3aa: CASMDRGQSNQPQHF; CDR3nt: TGTGCCAGCATGGACAGGGGGCAGAGCAATCAGCCCCAGCATTTT
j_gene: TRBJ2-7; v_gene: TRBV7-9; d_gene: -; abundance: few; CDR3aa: CASSSSTVGSYEQYF; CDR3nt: TGTGCCAGCAGCTCCTCGACGGTCGGGTCCTACGAGCAGTACTTC
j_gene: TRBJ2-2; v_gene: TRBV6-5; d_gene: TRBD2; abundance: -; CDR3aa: CASTLAGLRDGELFF; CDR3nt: TGTGCCAGCACATTAGCGGGATTGAGGGACGGGGAGCTGTTTTTT
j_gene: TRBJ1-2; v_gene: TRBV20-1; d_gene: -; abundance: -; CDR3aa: CSARVPSVRGPYGYTF; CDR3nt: TGCAGTGCTAGAGTTCCTTCTGTGAGGGGCCCCTATGGCTACACCTTC
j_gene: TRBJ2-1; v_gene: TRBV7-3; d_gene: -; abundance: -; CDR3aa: CASSLSLGLQQFF; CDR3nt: TGTGCCAGCAGCTTAAGCTTGGGCCTTCAGCAGTTCTTC
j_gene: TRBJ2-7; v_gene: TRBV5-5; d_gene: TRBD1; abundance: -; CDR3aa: CASSLRPGQFSYEQYF; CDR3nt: TGTGCCAGCAGCCTCCGGCCGGGACAGTTCTCCTACGAGCAGTACTTC
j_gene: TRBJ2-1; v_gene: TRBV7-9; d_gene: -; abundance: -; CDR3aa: CASSPKGAYNEQFF; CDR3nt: TGTGCCAGCAGCCCAAAGGGAGCCTACAATGAGCAGTTCTTC
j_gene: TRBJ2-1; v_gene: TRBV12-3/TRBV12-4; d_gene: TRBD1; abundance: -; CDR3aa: CASSFNRDRGINEQFF; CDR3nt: TGTGCCAGCAGTTTCAACCGGGACAGGGGAATCAATGAGCAGTTCTTC
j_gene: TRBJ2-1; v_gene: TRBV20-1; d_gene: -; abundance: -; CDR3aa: CSALSIVSSYNEQFF; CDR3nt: TGCAGTGCTTTATCCATAGTAAGCTCCTACAATGAGCAGTTCTTC
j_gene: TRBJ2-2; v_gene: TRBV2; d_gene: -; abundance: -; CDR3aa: CASRRSARPAGELFF; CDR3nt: TGTGCCAGCAGGAGGTCGGCTAGGCCCGCCGGGGAGCTGTTTTTT
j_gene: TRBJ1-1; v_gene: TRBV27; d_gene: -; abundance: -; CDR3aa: CASRTGTVNTEAFF; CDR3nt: TGTGCCAGCAGGACCGGGACGGTGAACACTGAAGCTTTCTTT
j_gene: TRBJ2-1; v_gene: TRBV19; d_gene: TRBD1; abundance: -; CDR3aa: CASSADQGVNEQFF; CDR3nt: TGTGCCAGTAGTGCTGACCAGGGGGTCAATGAGCAGTTCTTC
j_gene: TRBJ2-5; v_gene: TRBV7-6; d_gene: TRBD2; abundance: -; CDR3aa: CASSRSLADPRGTQYF; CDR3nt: TGTGCCAGCAGCCGATCGCTAGCGGACCCCCGAGGGACCCAGTACTTC
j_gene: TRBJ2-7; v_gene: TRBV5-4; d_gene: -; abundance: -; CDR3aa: CASSRDSTYEQYF; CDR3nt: TGTGCCAGCAGCCGGGACTCCACCTACGAGCAGTACTTC
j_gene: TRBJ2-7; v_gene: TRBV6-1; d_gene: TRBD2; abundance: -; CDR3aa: CASSVGIPLGLSEQYF; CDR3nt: TGTGCCAGCAGTGTGGGAATCCCCCTGGGACTATCCGAGCAGTACTTC
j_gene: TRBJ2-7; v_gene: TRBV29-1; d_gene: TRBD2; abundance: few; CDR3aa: CSVERGLLTGEQYF; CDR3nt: TGCAGCGTTGAACGGGGACTATTAACCGGCGAGCAGTACTTC
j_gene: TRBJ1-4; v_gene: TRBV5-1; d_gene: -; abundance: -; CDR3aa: CASRNSQNEKLFF; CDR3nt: TGCGCCAGCAGGAATTCACAGAATGAAAAACTGTTTTTT
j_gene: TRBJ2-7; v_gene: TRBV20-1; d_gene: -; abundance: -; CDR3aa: CSARLIGLPSSYEQYF; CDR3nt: TGCAGTGCTAGACTAATCGGACTACCGAGCTCCTACGAGCAGTACTTC
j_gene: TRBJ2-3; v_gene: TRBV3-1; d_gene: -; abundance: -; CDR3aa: CASSQDEVADTQYF; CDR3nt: TGTGCCAGCAGCCAAGATGAGGTGGCAGATACGCAGTATTTT
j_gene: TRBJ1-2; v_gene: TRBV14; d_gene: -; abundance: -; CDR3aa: CASSQATNYGYTF; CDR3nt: TGTGCCAGCAGCCAGGCGACTAACTATGGCTACACCTTC
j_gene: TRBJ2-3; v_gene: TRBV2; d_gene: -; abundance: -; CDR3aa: CASRRADTQYF; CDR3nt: TGTGCCAGCAGGAGGGCGGATACGCAGTATTTT
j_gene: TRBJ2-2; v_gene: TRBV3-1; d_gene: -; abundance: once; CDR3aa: CASSLQGAAGELFF; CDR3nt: TGTGCCAGCAGCCTACAGGGAGCGGCCGGGGAGCTGTTTTTT
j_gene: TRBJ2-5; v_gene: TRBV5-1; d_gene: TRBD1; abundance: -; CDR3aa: CASSSLPSGGGETQYF; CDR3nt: TGCGCCAGCAGCTCGCTACCTTCAGGGGGCGGAGAGACCCAGTACTTC
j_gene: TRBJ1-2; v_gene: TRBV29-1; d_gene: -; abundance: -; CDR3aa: CSVGADGYTF; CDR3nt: TGCAGCGTTGGGGCAGATGGCTACACCTTC
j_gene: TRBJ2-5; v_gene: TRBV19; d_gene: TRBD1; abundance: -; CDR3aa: CASSYWGQLQETQYF; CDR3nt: TGTGCCAGTAGTTATTGGGGACAGCTACAAGAGACCCAGTACTTC
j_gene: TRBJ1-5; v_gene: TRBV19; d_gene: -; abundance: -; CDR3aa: CASNNKGDSLSQHF; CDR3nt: TGTGCCAGTAATAATAAAGGAGACAGCCTTTCCCAGCATTTT
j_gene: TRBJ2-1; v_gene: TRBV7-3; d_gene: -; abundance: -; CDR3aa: CASSLISGPYNEQFF; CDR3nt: TGTGCCAGCAGCTTAATTAGCGGACCGTACAATGAGCAGTTCTTC
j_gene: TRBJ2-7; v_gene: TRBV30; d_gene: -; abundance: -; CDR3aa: CAWSVIGTGNEQYF; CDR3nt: TGTGCCTGGAGTGTAATAGGTACAGGGAACGAGCAGTACTTC
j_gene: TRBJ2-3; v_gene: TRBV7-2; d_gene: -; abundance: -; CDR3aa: CASSLGPPADTQYF; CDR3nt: TGTGCCAGCAGCTTGGGACCCCCAGCAGATACGCAGTATTTT
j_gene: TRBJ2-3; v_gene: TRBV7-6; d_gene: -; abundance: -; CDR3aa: CASSLYDSITDTQYF; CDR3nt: TGTGCCAGCAGCTTATATGATTCCATCACAGATACGCAGTATTTT
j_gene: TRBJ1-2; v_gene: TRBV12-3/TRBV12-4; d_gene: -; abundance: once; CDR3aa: CASSFKTNYGYTF; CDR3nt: TGTGCCAGCAGTTTCAAGACTAACTATGGCTACACCTTC
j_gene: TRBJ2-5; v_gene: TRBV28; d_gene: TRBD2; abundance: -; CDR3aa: CASSWGRGGGQETQYF; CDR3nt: TGTGCCAGCAGTTGGGGGAGGGGTGGTGGCCAAGAGACCCAGTACTTC
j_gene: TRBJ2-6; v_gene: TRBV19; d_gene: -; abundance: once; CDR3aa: CASSHTGPSGANVLTF; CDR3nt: TGTGCCAGTAGCCATACAGGGCCGTCTGGGGCCAACGTCCTGACTTTC
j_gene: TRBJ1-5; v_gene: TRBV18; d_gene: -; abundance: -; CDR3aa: CASSPTQDQPQHF; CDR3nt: TGTGCCAGCTCACCAACACAAGATCAGCCCCAGCATTTT
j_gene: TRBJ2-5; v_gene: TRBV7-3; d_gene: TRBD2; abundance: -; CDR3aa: CASSLLGRGTSETQYF; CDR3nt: TGTGCCAGCAGCTTATTGGGGCGGGGGACCTCAGAGACCCAGTACTTC
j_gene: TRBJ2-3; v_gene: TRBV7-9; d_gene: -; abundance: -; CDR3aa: CASSLGVENTDTQYF; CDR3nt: TGTGCCAGCAGCTTAGGTGTCGAAAACACAGATACGCAGTATTTT
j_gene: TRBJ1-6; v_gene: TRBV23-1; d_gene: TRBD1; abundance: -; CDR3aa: CASSQLRTGNFYNSPLHF; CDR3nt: TGCGCCAGCAGTCAACTAAGGACAGGGAATTTCTATAATTCACCCCTCCACTTT
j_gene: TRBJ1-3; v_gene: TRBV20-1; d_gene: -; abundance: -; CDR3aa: CSAFPTGSSGNTIYF; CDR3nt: TGCAGTGCTTTTCCCACCGGGAGCTCTGGAAACACCATATATTTT
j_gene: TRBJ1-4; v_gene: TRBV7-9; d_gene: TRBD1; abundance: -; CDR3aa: CASSLGQGESNEKLFF; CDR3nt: TGTGCCAGCAGCTTAGGACAGGGAGAATCTAATGAAAAACTGTTTTTT
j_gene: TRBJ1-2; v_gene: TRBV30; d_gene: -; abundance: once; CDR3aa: CAWHRVGYTF; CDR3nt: TGTGCCTGGCACAGGGTTGGCTACACCTTC
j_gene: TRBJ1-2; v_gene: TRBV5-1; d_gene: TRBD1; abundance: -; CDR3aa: CASRTGTAMIGYTF; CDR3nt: TGCGCCAGCAGAACCGGGACAGCTATGATCGGCTACACCTTC
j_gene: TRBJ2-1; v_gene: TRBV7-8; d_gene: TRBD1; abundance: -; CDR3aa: CASSQVRGQGEQFF; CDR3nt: TGTGCCAGCAGCCAGGTCCGGGGACAGGGTGAGCAGTTCTTC
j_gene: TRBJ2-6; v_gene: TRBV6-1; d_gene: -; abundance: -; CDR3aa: CATPPTQGNNGANVLTF; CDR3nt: TGTGCCACCCCACCAACCCAGGGGAACAACGGGGCCAACGTCCTGACTTTC
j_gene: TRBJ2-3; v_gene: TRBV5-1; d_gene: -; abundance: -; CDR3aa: CASSLGSAPDTQYF; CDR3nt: TGCGCCAGCAGCTTGGGTAGCGCCCCAGATACGCAGTATTTT
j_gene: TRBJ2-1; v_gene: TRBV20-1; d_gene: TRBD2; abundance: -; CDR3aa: CSARVASGGNEQFF; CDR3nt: TGCAGTGCTAGAGTGGCTAGCGGGGGTAATGAGCAGTTCTTC
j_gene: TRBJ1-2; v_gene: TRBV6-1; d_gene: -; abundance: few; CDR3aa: CASMVTYGYTF; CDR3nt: TGTGCCAGCATGGTAACATATGGCTACACCTTC
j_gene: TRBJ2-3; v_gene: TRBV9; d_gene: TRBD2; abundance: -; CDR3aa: CASSPPTSAYTDTQYF; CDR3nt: TGTGCCAGCAGCCCTCCAACTAGCGCCTACACAGATACGCAGTATTTT
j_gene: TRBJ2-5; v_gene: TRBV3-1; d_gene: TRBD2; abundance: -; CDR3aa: CASSPHSRLAGAQETQYF; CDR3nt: TGTGCCAGCAGCCCCCACAGCCGACTAGCGGGGGCCCAAGAGACCCAGTACTTC
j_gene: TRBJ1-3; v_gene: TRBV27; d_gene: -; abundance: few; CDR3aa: CASSLTVGNTIYF; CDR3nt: TGTGCCAGCAGTTTAACAGTGGGAAACACCATATATTTT
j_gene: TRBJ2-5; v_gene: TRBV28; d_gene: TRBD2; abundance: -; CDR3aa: CASSLWGTRPQETQYF; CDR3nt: TGTGCCAGCAGTTTATGGGGGACTAGACCCCAAGAGACCCAGTACTTC
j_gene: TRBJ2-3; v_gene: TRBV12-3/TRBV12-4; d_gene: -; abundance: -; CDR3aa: CASSFGDTQYF; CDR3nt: TGTGCCAGCAGTTTCGGAGATACGCAGTATTTT
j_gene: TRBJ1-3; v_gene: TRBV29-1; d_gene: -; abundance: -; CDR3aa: CSVAGTAGNTIYF; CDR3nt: TGCAGCGTTGCCGGAACTGCTGGAAACACCATATATTTT
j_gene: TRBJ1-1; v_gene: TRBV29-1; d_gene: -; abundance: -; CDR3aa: CSAVLIWGNTEAFF; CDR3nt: TGCAGCGCAGTACTGATTTGGGGGAACACTGAAGCTTTCTTT
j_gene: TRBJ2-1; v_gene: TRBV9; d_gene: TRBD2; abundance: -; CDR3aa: CASQKFSGSSYNEQFF; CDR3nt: TGTGCCAGCCAAAAATTTAGCGGGAGCTCCTACAATGAGCAGTTCTTC
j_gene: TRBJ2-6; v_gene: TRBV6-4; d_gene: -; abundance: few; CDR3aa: CASSDSGANVLTF; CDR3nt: TGTGCCAGCAGTGACTCTGGGGCCAACGTCCTGACTTTC